A selection of T cell receptor beta chains follows, all from one sample in a study of T cell responses to AZD1222 COVID-19 vaccine. TCRdb keeps only in-frame clones here, not all; method: immunoSEQ multiplex PCR. The data show over 100,000 clones, around 90% seen once. Sequenced material: peripheral blood, taken on day 0 of AZD1222 vaccination. These receptors came from an adult in good health. Both conserved end residues are part of each CDR3. Each record gives: CDR3 DNA, CDR3 protein, V gene, J gene, D gene, clone size. D genes are given only for firm matches. For some rows the clone size is stated as once, few or many, or as a class when expanded; others skip it.

cdr3_nt: TGTGCCAGCAGCCAAGTTGGGAATCAGCCCCAGCATTTT
cdr3_aa: CASSQVGNQPQHF
v_call: TRBV3-1/TRBV3-2
j_call: TRBJ1-5
d_call: .
clone_size: .

cdr3_nt: TGTGCCAGCAGCTTACCCGACAGCTACAATGAGCAGTTCTTC
cdr3_aa: CASSLPDSYNEQFF
v_call: TRBV3-1/TRBV3-2
j_call: TRBJ2-1
d_call: .
clone_size: .

cdr3_nt: TGTGCCAGCAGCCGTTACGGGACAAATGTCTACAATGAGCAGTTCTTC
cdr3_aa: CASSRYGTNVYNEQFF
v_call: TRBV14
j_call: TRBJ2-1
d_call: .
clone_size: .

cdr3_nt: TGTGCCAGCAGCGTAGATCCAGGGACCGGATCACCCCTCCACTTT
cdr3_aa: CASSVDPGTGSPLHF
v_call: TRBV9
j_call: TRBJ1-6
d_call: .
clone_size: .

cdr3_nt: TGTGCCAGCAGCTCCTCCCTGGGCCAGCCCCAGCATTTT
cdr3_aa: CASSSSLGQPQHF
v_call: TRBV5-6
j_call: TRBJ1-5
d_call: .
clone_size: once

cdr3_nt: TGTGCCAGTAGTATGGGGGACGGGGGGTACGAGCAGTACTTC
cdr3_aa: CASSMGDGGYEQYF
v_call: TRBV19
j_call: TRBJ2-7
d_call: TRBD2
clone_size: .

cdr3_nt: TGTGCCATCAGTGAGCTAACAGGGGCAGGCTACGAGCAGTACTTC
cdr3_aa: CAISELTGAGYEQYF
v_call: TRBV10-3
j_call: TRBJ2-7
d_call: TRBD1
clone_size: .

cdr3_nt: TGCGCCAGCAGCCAAGAGGGACAGGGGAGGGAAAAACTGTTTTTT
cdr3_aa: CASSQEGQGREKLFF
v_call: TRBV4-1
j_call: TRBJ1-4
d_call: TRBD1
clone_size: .

cdr3_nt: TGTGCCAGCAGCTTATTAGGGGGCACAGATACGCAGTATTTT
cdr3_aa: CASSLLGGTDTQYF
v_call: TRBV7-2
j_call: TRBJ2-3
d_call: .
clone_size: .

cdr3_nt: TGCAGCGTCACGGGGTACCCTGAAGCTTTCTTT
cdr3_aa: CSVTGYPEAFF
v_call: TRBV29-1
j_call: TRBJ1-1
d_call: .
clone_size: .

cdr3_nt: TGTGCCTGCTCACAGACGTCTAGCAATCAGCCCCAGCATTTT
cdr3_aa: CACSQTSSNQPQHF
v_call: TRBV30
j_call: TRBJ1-5
d_call: .
clone_size: .

cdr3_nt: TGTGCCAGCAGTGACCTGGGTTATTATCAGCCCCAGCATTTT
cdr3_aa: CASSDLGYYQPQHF
v_call: TRBV6-1
j_call: TRBJ1-5
d_call: .
clone_size: .

cdr3_nt: TGCGCCAGCAGCTTTCTCGGAGTAGGGTCGGGGGAGCAGTACTTC
cdr3_aa: CASSFLGVGSGEQYF
v_call: TRBV5-1
j_call: TRBJ2-7
d_call: .
clone_size: many

cdr3_nt: TGTGCCAGCCGATCCACTAGTAACTACGAGCAGTACTTC
cdr3_aa: CASRSTSNYEQYF
v_call: TRBV6-5
j_call: TRBJ2-7
d_call: .
clone_size: .

cdr3_nt: TGTGCCAGCAGCTCCCATGGGGGAAGGGGCAATGAGCAGTTCTTC
cdr3_aa: CASSSHGGRGNEQFF
v_call: TRBV6-5
j_call: TRBJ2-1
d_call: .
clone_size: .

cdr3_nt: TGTGCCAGCAGCTGGGACAGCCCTTCACCCCTCCACTTT
cdr3_aa: CASSWDSPSPLHF
v_call: TRBV5-5
j_call: TRBJ1-6
d_call: TRBD1
clone_size: .

cdr3_nt: TGTGCCTGGAGTGCCGCAGGGGTCGCAGATACGCAGTATTTT
cdr3_aa: CAWSAAGVADTQYF
v_call: TRBV30
j_call: TRBJ2-3
d_call: .
clone_size: .

cdr3_nt: TGTGCCAGCACCCATCTTGGAGGAGAGACCCAGTACTTC
cdr3_aa: CASTHLGGETQYF
v_call: TRBV7-2
j_call: TRBJ2-5
d_call: .
clone_size: .

cdr3_nt: TGCGCCAGCAGCTGGCGGGGAAGCAAAGTCCTGAACACTGAAGCTTTCTTT
cdr3_aa: CASSWRGSKVLNTEAFF
v_call: TRBV5-1
j_call: TRBJ1-1
d_call: .
clone_size: .

cdr3_nt: TGTGCCAGCAGCTTAACAGGGGGCACTGAAGCTTTCTTT
cdr3_aa: CASSLTGGTEAFF
v_call: TRBV3-1/TRBV3-2
j_call: TRBJ1-1
d_call: TRBD1
clone_size: .

cdr3_nt: TGTGCCAGCAGTCGCGGTGGGGTGAACACTGAAGCTTTCTTT
cdr3_aa: CASSRGGVNTEAFF
v_call: TRBV6-5
j_call: TRBJ1-1
d_call: .
clone_size: .

cdr3_nt: TGTGCCAGCAGCGTAGGGATGTTGGACGAGCAGTACTTC
cdr3_aa: CASSVGMLDEQYF
v_call: TRBV9
j_call: TRBJ2-7
d_call: .
clone_size: .

cdr3_nt: TGTGCCACCAGCGATAGGGGAAACACTGAAGCTTTCTTT
cdr3_aa: CATSDRGNTEAFF
v_call: TRBV15
j_call: TRBJ1-1
d_call: .
clone_size: .

cdr3_nt: TGTGCCAGCACTCCCGGGACAGGTGCTCAAGAGACCCAGTACTTC
cdr3_aa: CASTPGTGAQETQYF
v_call: TRBV3-1/TRBV3-2
j_call: TRBJ2-5
d_call: TRBD1
clone_size: .

cdr3_nt: TGTGCCAGCAGCTTAGGGGGACAGGGCGGTGAAAAACTGTTTTTT
cdr3_aa: CASSLGGQGGEKLFF
v_call: TRBV7-2
j_call: TRBJ1-4
d_call: TRBD1
clone_size: .

cdr3_nt: TGTGCCAGCGGAGAAGGACTTTCTGAAGCTTTCTTT
cdr3_aa: CASGEGLSEAFF
v_call: TRBV7-9
j_call: TRBJ1-1
d_call: .
clone_size: .

cdr3_nt: TGTGCCAGCTCAGAGTACAATCAGCCCCAGCATTTT
cdr3_aa: CASSEYNQPQHF
v_call: TRBV19
j_call: TRBJ1-5
d_call: .
clone_size: .

cdr3_nt: TGTGCCAGCAGTGATGACAGCCAAGAGACCCAGTACTTC
cdr3_aa: CASSDDSQETQYF
v_call: TRBV2
j_call: TRBJ2-5
d_call: .
clone_size: once

cdr3_nt: TGCGCCAGCAGTGAAGGGACTAGCGGGGGGGCCCCGGAGACCCAGTACTTC
cdr3_aa: CASSEGTSGGAPETQYF
v_call: TRBV10-2
j_call: TRBJ2-5
d_call: TRBD2
clone_size: .

cdr3_nt: TGTGCCTGGAGTGTACGGGCAGGTGCTAATGAAAAACTGTTTTTT
cdr3_aa: CAWSVRAGANEKLFF
v_call: TRBV30
j_call: TRBJ1-4
d_call: .
clone_size: .

cdr3_nt: TGTGCCAGCTCACCAGGACAACTAAGAGAGGCCCAGTACTTC
cdr3_aa: CASSPGQLREAQYF
v_call: TRBV18
j_call: TRBJ2-5
d_call: .
clone_size: .

cdr3_nt: TGTGCCAGCTCGCCCGGGGGTTCACCCCTCCACTTT
cdr3_aa: CASSPGGSPLHF
v_call: TRBV18
j_call: TRBJ1-6
d_call: .
clone_size: .

cdr3_nt: TGTGCCAGCAGCTGGGGAACTAACTATGGCTACACCTTC
cdr3_aa: CASSWGTNYGYTF
v_call: TRBV7-9
j_call: TRBJ1-2
d_call: .
clone_size: .

cdr3_nt: TGCGCCAGCAGTGATGTAGGCCGGGAGCTGTTTTTT
cdr3_aa: CASSDVGRELFF
v_call: TRBV10-1
j_call: TRBJ2-2
d_call: .
clone_size: .

cdr3_nt: TGTGCCTGGAGGGTTCCCACATCGTATAATTCACCCCTCCACTTT
cdr3_aa: CAWRVPTSYNSPLHF
v_call: TRBV30
j_call: TRBJ1-6
d_call: .
clone_size: .

cdr3_nt: TGTGCCAGTAGTCGAACAGGGAAGGAGACTGAAGCTTTCTTT
cdr3_aa: CASSRTGKETEAFF
v_call: TRBV19
j_call: TRBJ1-1
d_call: .
clone_size: .

cdr3_nt: TGTGCCAGCAGCGGGGACAGGGACGATACGCAGTATTTT
cdr3_aa: CASSGDRDDTQYF
v_call: TRBV6-4
j_call: TRBJ2-3
d_call: TRBD1
clone_size: .

cdr3_nt: TGTGCCAGCAGCCCCGGGACGGCCTACGAGCAGTACTTC
cdr3_aa: CASSPGTAYEQYF
v_call: TRBV5-4
j_call: TRBJ2-7
d_call: .
clone_size: .

cdr3_nt: TGTGCCAGCAGTGAAGCGTTCGCAGCGAATGAGCAGTTCTTC
cdr3_aa: CASSEAFAANEQFF
v_call: TRBV6-1
j_call: TRBJ2-1
d_call: .
clone_size: once

cdr3_nt: TGCGCCAGCAGCGAGGGACAGGGTGGAAACACCATATATTTT
cdr3_aa: CASSEGQGGNTIYF
v_call: TRBV5-1
j_call: TRBJ1-3
d_call: TRBD1
clone_size: .

cdr3_nt: TGTGCCAGCAGTAGGGGAGGGACAGCTCATGGTGACACCTTC
cdr3_aa: CASSRGGTAHGDTF
v_call: TRBV6-5
j_call: TRBJ1-2
d_call: TRBD1
clone_size: .

cdr3_nt: TGTGCCAGCAGTCGTTCGACGGGCTCTGGAAACACCATATATTTT
cdr3_aa: CASSRSTGSGNTIYF
v_call: TRBV7-9
j_call: TRBJ1-3
d_call: .
clone_size: .

cdr3_nt: TGTGCCAGCAGCTTAGGGGAGGAAGCCCGCTACACCTTC
cdr3_aa: CASSLGEEARYTF
v_call: TRBV5-6
j_call: TRBJ1-2
d_call: .
clone_size: .

cdr3_nt: TGTGCCAGCAGGGGCACAGGGGCGGGCGGCTACACCTTC
cdr3_aa: CASRGTGAGGYTF
v_call: TRBV2
j_call: TRBJ1-2
d_call: TRBD1
clone_size: .

cdr3_nt: TGCGCCAGCAGCCAACAATCTAACTATGGCTACACCTTC
cdr3_aa: CASSQQSNYGYTF
v_call: TRBV5-1
j_call: TRBJ1-2
d_call: .
clone_size: .

cdr3_nt: TGTGCCAGCAGCTTCAGGGGGGATAATTCACCCCTCCACTTT
cdr3_aa: CASSFRGDNSPLHF
v_call: TRBV9
j_call: TRBJ1-6
d_call: TRBD1
clone_size: .

cdr3_nt: TGTGCCAGCAGCTTAGAGGGGAACTCTAACTATGGCTACACCTTC
cdr3_aa: CASSLEGNSNYGYTF
v_call: TRBV7-6
j_call: TRBJ1-2
d_call: .
clone_size: .

cdr3_nt: TGTGCCAGCTCACCCGACAGTGAGCAGTTCTTC
cdr3_aa: CASSPDSEQFF
v_call: TRBV18
j_call: TRBJ2-1
d_call: .
clone_size: .

cdr3_nt: TGTGCCAGCAGCTCGGGACTAGCGATTACAGATACGCAGTATTTT
cdr3_aa: CASSSGLAITDTQYF
v_call: TRBV3-1/TRBV3-2
j_call: TRBJ2-3
d_call: TRBD2
clone_size: once